Shown below are 21 T cell receptor beta chains from a single sample sequenced in a study of T cell changes during pregnancy in multiple sclerosis (dated by TCRdb to the late 2010s). The receptor library was made with the immunoSEQ multiplex PCR assay. TCRdb mirrors the immuneACCESS table, restricted to in-frame sequences. Some clones are absent from its copies; in checked studies, under half trace to an unresolved V gene, and the reason for the others is unknown. The sample table contains approximately 90,000 clones; only one count was recorded for about nine tenths of them. The ten most abundant clones make up about 1.7% of the sample. The material sequenced was peripheral blood, taken after pregnancy. These receptors were obtained from a female donor in good health, enrolled as a control in a pregnancy study.

The genes are TRBV23-1 and TRBJ1-1, with 7 bases fitting TRBD1. TRBV23-1 is classed as an ORF, of uncertain function. The CDR3 has 18 residues. Trimming cost V 3 bases and J 0 bases; bases outside gene matches: 13. CDR3 loop: CASSQSEGQRLMNTEAFF. The CDR3 DNA is TGCGCCAGCAGTCAGAGTGAGGGACAGAGACTGATGAACACTGAAGCTTTCTTT.

In this sample, this clone turned up a few times. V usage is TRBV7-9 and J usage is TRBJ2-7; TRBD1 might be the D (6 bases). V was shortened by 5 bases and J by 7 bases, with 12 bases between the two germline ends. CDR1 SEHNR and CDR2 FQNEAQ come from the germline V gene (reference sequence). The CDR3 is 12 residues long. As DNA, the CDR3 is TGTGCCAGCAGCCCGACAGGCCTAGAGCAGTACTTC. It specifies CASSPTGLEQYF.

The rearrangement joins TRBV6-5 to TRBJ2-1, with D possibly being TRBD1 (6 bases). Trimming removed 4 bases at V and 4 bases at J, with 8 bases between. CDR3 length: 13 amino acids. CDR1 and CDR2 (germline): MNHEY, SVGAGI. CDR3 region: CASSFRGYNEQFF. The CDR3, as DNA: TGTGCCAGCAGTTTCAGGGGTTACAATGAGCAGTTCTTC.

This chain joins TRBV28 and TRBJ1-4, with a weak D call TRBD1 (6 bases). The germline V gene encodes CDR1 MDHEN and CDR2 SYDVKM. The V end was cut by 7 bases, the J end by 7 bases, with 13 bases between. CDR3 length equals 13 residues. The CDR3 DNA sequence: TGTGCCAGCAAGGGGGACGTTCGTGAAAAACTGTTTTTT. Translation gives CASKGDVREKLFF.

The rearrangement uses TRBV6-5 and TRBJ1-4, with TRBD1 as a possible D gene (5 bases). Germline values: CDR1 MNHEY, CDR2 SVGAGI. The CDR3 spans 11 residues. Deletions cut 6 bases from V and 8 bases from J, with 7 bases between. The CDR3 DNA is TGTGCCAGCAGCTCAGGGGAAAAACTGTTTTTT. This translates into CASSSGEKLFF.

The chain has TRBV7-2 and TRBJ1-3; 7 bases map to TRBD1. The CDR3 extends over 15 amino acids. The germline V gene has CDR1 SGHTA and CDR2 FQGNSA. V lost 5 bases and J lost 7; bases outside the gene matches: 11. The CDR3 DNA sequence: TGTGCCAGCAGCGCCCAGGGGGGCTTCGGTAACACCATATATTTT. This translates into CASSAQGGFGNTIYF.

This chain links TRBV4-3 with TRBJ1-3; no definite D call. Germline V gives CDR1 LGHNA, CDR2 YSLEER. Trimming removed 0 bases at V and 1 base at J, with 7 bases between. CDR3 length equals 15 residues. CDR3 coding DNA: TGCGCCAGCAGCCAAGATTTAGTGTCTGGAAACACCATATATTTT. Encoded protein: CASSQDLVSGNTIYF.

V and J are TRBV7-8 and TRBJ1-1; D is undetermined. CDR3 length equals 12 residues. CDR1 is SGHVS, CDR2 FQNEAQ, per germline. V shed 5 bases and J shed 3 bases, with 7 bases lying between them. CDR3 protein: CASSPRYTEAFF. In nucleotides, the CDR3 is TGTGCCAGCAGCCCGAGGTACACTGAAGCTTTCTTT.

The chain links TRBV4-3 to TRBJ2-7, with D possibly TRBD2 on 5 matching bases. V lost 0 bases to trimming and J lost 0 bases, with 12 bases between them. The CDR3 spans 16 residues. The V gene's germline CDR1 is LGHNA and CDR2 YSLEER. CDR3 nucleotides: TGCGCCAGCAGCCAAGATCCGGGGAGTCACTCCTACGAGCAGTACTTC. Its protein is CASSQDPGSHSYEQYF.

The chain couples TRBV28 to TRBJ1-1; 7 bases line up with TRBD1. The CDR3 is 13 residues long. V shed 2 bases, J shed 7 bases, and the junction held 4 bases outside the gene matches. CDR1 is MDHEN, CDR2 SYDVKM, per germline. Here the CDR3 reads CASSLTGVGEAFF. The CDR3 DNA sequence: TGTGCCAGCAGTTTAACAGGGGTAGGTGAAGCTTTCTTT.

The chain joins TRBV19 to TRBJ1-6; weak D call: TRBD1 (6 bases). The V end lost 6 bases, the J end lost 7 bases, and 16 bases lay between the germline ends. CDR3 length: 15 amino acids. Germline loops: CDR1 LNHDA, CDR2 SQIVND (reference sequence). CDR3 sequence (DNA): TGTGCCAGTAGGCCCGGACAGCCCAACAATTCACCCCTCCACTTT. Its translation is CASRPGQPNNSPLHF. Combining the CDR3 with reference TRBV19 and TRBJ1-6 gives the whole variable domain DGGITQSPKYLFRKEGQNVTLSCEQNLNHDAMYWYRQDPGQGLRLIYYSQIVNDFQKGDIAEGYSVSREKKESFPLTVTSAQKNPTAFYLCASRPGQPNNSPLHFGNGTRLTVT.

This clone was recorded once. This chain joins TRBV7-2 and TRBJ1-1; D is undetermined. The CDR3 covers 13 residues. CDR1 and CDR2 from the germline V gene are SGHTA and FQGNSA. V lost 4 bases to trimming and J lost 8 bases, with 14 bases between them. The CDR3 region is CASSYGHGREAFF. In DNA, the CDR3 is TGTGCCAGCAGCTACGGGCATGGGAGAGAAGCTTTCTTT. The full variable domain, in which reference TRBV7-2 and TRBJ1-1 provide the parts outside the CDR3, is GAGVSQSPSNKVTEKGKDVELRCDPISGHTALYWYRQSLGQGLEFLIYFQGNSAPDKSGLPSDRFSAERTGGSVSTLTIQRTQQEDSAVYLCASSYGHGREAFFGQGTRLTVV.

The V and J genes are TRBV7-2 and TRBJ2-6; 8 nucleotides agree with TRBD1. This CDR3 spans 15 amino acids. With 5 bases clipped from V and 7 bases from J, the junction kept 7 bases outside the gene matches. Per the germline V gene, CDR1 is SGHTA and CDR2 is FQGNSA. This CDR3 is CASSPGGRFANVLTF. In nucleotides, the CDR3 is TGTGCCAGCAGCCCAGGGGGCCGCTTTGCCAACGTCCTGACTTTC.

This clone was observed once. J is TRBJ1-6 and V is TRBV27, with D maybe TRBD1 (5 bases). V lost 5 bases to trimming and J lost 4 bases, with 15 bases between them. The germline V gene has CDR1 MNHEY and CDR2 SMNVEV (reference sequence). CDR3 length: 16 residues. For the CDR3, the DNA is TGTGCCAGCAGTATGGATACAGGTCCTTATAATTCACCCCTCCACTTT. This translates into CASSMDTGPYNSPLHF.

This chain connects TRBV5-6 to TRBJ2-7; D not certain. The CDR3 is 14 amino acids. Germline V CDR1 and CDR2: SGHDT, YYEEEE. The germline V and J ends were trimmed by 0 bases and 0 bases, with 7 bases remaining between them. CDR3 loop: CASSLELNSYEQYF. CDR3 sequence (DNA): TGTGCCAGCAGCTTGGAGCTGAACTCCTACGAGCAGTACTTC. Combining the CDR3 with reference TRBV5-6 and TRBJ2-7 gives the whole variable domain DAGVTQSPTHLIKTRGQQVTLRCSPKSGHDTVSWYQQALGQGPQFIFQYYEEEERQRGNFPDRFSGHQFPNYSSELNVNALLLGDSALYLCASSLELNSYEQYFGPGTRLTVT.

This chain joins TRBV2 and TRBJ2-7, with D hard to call. With 7 bases removed from V and 7 bases from J, the gap between germline ends came to 14 bases. The CDR3 has 12 residues. In germline, CDR1 is SNHLY, CDR2 FYNNEI. The CDR3 loop is CASKVQPREQYF. CDR3 bases: TGTGCCAGCAAGGTACAGCCTCGGGAGCAGTACTTC. Full variable domain (outside the CDR3, taken from reference TRBV2 and TRBJ2-7): EPEVTQTPSHQVTQMGQEVILRCVPISNHLYFYWYRQILGQKVEFLVSFYNNEISEKSEIFDDQFSVERPDGSNFTLKIRSTKLEDSAMYFCASKVQPREQYFGPGTRLTVT.

The chain links TRBV4-3 to TRBJ1-2, with D possibly matching TRBD1 (5 bases). The V end was cut by 1 base, the J end by 4 bases, with 13 bases between. The CDR3 runs to 15 residues. Per germline, CDR1 LGHNA and CDR2 YSLEER. In DNA form, the CDR3 reads TGCGCCAGCAGCCAAGGTCTACAGGCGTTCTATGGCTACACCTTC. Residues: CASSQGLQAFYGYTF.

The rearrangement uses TRBV30 and TRBJ2-1; no clear D gene. The length of the CDR3 is 12 residues. V lost 0 bases, J lost 9 bases, and 9 bases lay in between. Germline-derived CDR1 and CDR2 are GTSNPN and SVGIG (reference sequence). CDR3: CAWSVQASEQFF. The CDR3 coding sequence is TGTGCCTGGAGTGTACAAGCGAGTGAGCAGTTCTTC.

J is TRBJ2-7 and V is TRBV4-3, with TRBD1 matching over 8 bases. Trimming removed 4 bases from V and 0 bases from J; junction bases left unmatched: 5. CDR3 size: 15 residues. Germline-derived CDR1 and CDR2 are LGHNA and YSLEER. DNA for the CDR3: TGCGCCAGCAGCCCCTGGACAGGGAGCTCCTACGAGCAGTACTTC. It encodes CASSPWTGSSYEQYF.

The chain combines TRBV5-4 with TRBJ2-7; 7 bases agree with TRBD2. This CDR3 is 15 amino acids long. The germline V gene has CDR1 SGHNT and CDR2 YYREEE (reference sequence). The V segment lost 6 bases and the J segment 3 bases; nucleotides outside the gene matches: 12. Here the CDR3 reads CASKPRGVLSYEQYF. The DNA of the CDR3 is TGTGCCAGCAAGCCCCGGGGGGTCCTCAGCTACGAGCAGTACTTC.

This chain connects TRBV5-4 to TRBJ1-1; 8 bases are shared with TRBD1. V shed 4 bases and J 5 bases; nucleotides not matched to a gene: 4. The CDR3 contains 13 residues. CDR1 and CDR2 from the germline V gene are SGHNT and YYREEE (reference sequence). The CDR3 loop is CASSPGGETEAFF. CDR3 coding DNA: TGTGCCAGCAGCCCAGGGGGCGAGACTGAAGCTTTCTTT.